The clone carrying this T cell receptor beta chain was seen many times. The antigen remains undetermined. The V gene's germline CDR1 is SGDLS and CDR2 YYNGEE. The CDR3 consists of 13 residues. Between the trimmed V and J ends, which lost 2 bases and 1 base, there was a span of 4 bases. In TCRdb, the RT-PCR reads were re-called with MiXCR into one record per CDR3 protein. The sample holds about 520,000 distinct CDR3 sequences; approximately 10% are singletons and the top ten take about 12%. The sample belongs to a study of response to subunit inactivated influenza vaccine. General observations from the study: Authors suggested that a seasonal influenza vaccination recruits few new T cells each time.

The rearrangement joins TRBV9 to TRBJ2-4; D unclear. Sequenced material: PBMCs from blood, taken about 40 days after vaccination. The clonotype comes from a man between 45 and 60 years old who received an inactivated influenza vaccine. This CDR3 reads CASSVSAKNIQYF. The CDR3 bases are TGTGCCAGCAGCGTTTCGGCCAAAAACATTCAGTACTTC.